A single sample gave rise to the 10 T cell receptor beta chains below, sequenced in a study of T cells after posttransplantation cyclophosphamide. Some clones are missing from TCRdb's copy, which holds only in-frame ones; the method was immunoSEQ multiplex PCR. Among about 43,000 clones listed, roughly 91% were seen once. Busulfan-fludarabine conditioning, marrow transplant, and cyclophosphamide on days +3 and +4 were administered. Source: PBMCs, taken just over 60 days after allogeneic stem cell transplant with posttransplant cyclophosphamide. The receptor source for this set is a male patient aged 60 to 75 who received an allogeneic stem cell transplant from a related donor and was CMV-positive. Some T cells could come from the graft donor.

This clone was counted a single time. The chain recombines TRBV29-1 with TRBJ2-2; TRBD1 might be the D (5 bases). CDR1 and CDR2 from the germline V gene are SQVTM and ANQGSEA. The CDR3 has 15 residues. V lost 5 bases and J 4 bases, leaving 17 bases between the germline ends. CDR3 region: CSVKHDSHPTGELFF. CDR3 nucleotide sequence: TGCAGCGTTAAACATGACAGTCATCCCACCGGGGAGCTGTTTTTT.

The chain couples TRBV29-1 to TRBJ1-1; D unresolved. CDR1 is SQVTM, CDR2 ANQGSEA, per germline. This CDR3 region has 13 residues. The CDR3 bases are TGCAGTATCTTGAGGGAAGGGAGAACTGAAGCTTTCTTT. It codes for CSILREGRTEAFF.

Only one count was recorded for this clone. This chain connects TRBV5-1 to TRBJ1-3; D may be TRBD1 (6 bases). CDR1 is SGHRS and CDR2 is YFSETQ in the germline V gene. The CDR3 is 15 residues long. V was trimmed by 0 bases and J by 4 bases, leaving 11 bases between them. CDR3 region: CASSLAMGAGNTIYF. In DNA form, the CDR3 reads TGCGCCAGCAGCTTGGCGATGGGGGCCGGAAACACCATATATTTT.

The rearrangement links TRBV29-1 to TRBJ2-2; D ambiguous. V dropped 4 bases and J dropped 1 base, with 4 bases sitting between them. This CDR3 spans 12 amino acids. Germline assignment: CDR1 SQVTM and CDR2 ANQGSEA. The CDR3 nucleotides are TGCAGCGTTGGACAGAACACCGGGGAGCTGTTTTTT. Protein: CSVGQNTGELFF.

The J gene is TRBJ1-1, the V gene TRBV9; D not certain. The CDR3 length is 13 residues. Deletions cut 0 bases from V and 4 bases from J, with 7 bases between. Germline-derived CDR1 and CDR2 are SGDLS and YYNGEE. As DNA, the CDR3 is TGTGCCAGCAGCGTAGATCGCAGCACTGAAGCTTTCTTT. This translates into CASSVDRSTEAFF.

This clone showed up just once. The chain couples TRBV5-8 to TRBJ2-5, with a possible D match to TRBD1 (6 bases). Trimming left V 4 bases short and J 1 base short, with 17 bases between. The germline V gene has CDR1 SGHTS and CDR2 YDEGEE. This CDR3 region has 16 residues. The CDR3 loop reads CASSPGQPQVQETQYF. CDR3 nucleotide sequence: TGTGCCAGCAGCCCGGGACAACCTCAAGTCCAAGAGACCCAGTACTTC.

This rearrangement joins TRBV9 to TRBJ1-6, with D tentatively TRBD1 (5 bases). V was trimmed by 0 bases and J by 7 bases, leaving 17 bases between them. This CDR3 is built from 17 residues. From germline, CDR1 is SGDLS and CDR2 YYNGEE. CDR3 loop: CASSVGVGLAENSPLHF. The CDR3 region has the DNA TGTGCCAGCAGCGTAGGGGTGGGGCTGGCGGAAAATTCACCCCTCCACTTT.

The rearrangement uses TRBV6-5 and TRBJ2-3, with TRBD2 identical over 10 bases. Germline CDR1 and CDR2: MNHEY and SVGAGI. This CDR3 has 14 amino acids. The trim removed 10 bases at V and 5 bases at J, leaving 9 bases unmatched. The CDR3 is CATGAGGPRDTQYF. The CDR3 DNA reads as TGTGCCACCGGAGCGGGGGGGCCAAGAGATACGCAGTATTTT.

The chain combines TRBV5-1 with TRBJ1-2; TRBD1 aligns across 7 bases. Germline CDR1 reads SGHRS; CDR2 reads YFSETQ. This CDR3 contains 15 residues. Trimming at V came to 6 bases and at J to 7 bases, leaving 15 bases not matched to a gene. DNA of the CDR3: TGCGCCAGCAATACAATGACAGGGCGGGTCCGTGGCTACACCTTC. It translates to CASNTMTGRVRGYTF.

The J gene is TRBJ1-1, the V gene TRBV4-1, with a weak D call TRBD1 (5 bases). CDR1 MGHRA and CDR2 YSYEKL come from the germline V gene. V dropped 5 bases and J dropped 4 bases, with 11 bases sitting between them. CDR3 length: 13 amino acids. The CDR3 nucleotides are TGCGCCAGCAGCTTTCAGGGTCCCACTGAAGCTTTCTTT. Its protein product is CASSFQGPTEAFF.